This T cell receptor beta chain is drawn from a study of early T cells in non-severe SARS-CoV-2 infection. Across the study: Chains from this unsorted whole-blood bulk RNA could not be paired.

The CDR3 consists of 15 residues. Germline V gene sequence: CDR1 SGHAT, CDR2 FQDESV (reference sequence). V was pared by 5 bases and J by 4 bases, with 15 bases between. Unique molecular identifiers were affixed to single, distinct cDNA molecules. TCRdb re-derived calls from the 5' RACE reads in MiXCR, one entry per CDR3 protein. This sample yields 50,000 or so distinct CDR3 sequences, of which around 5.6% are seen a single time; under 5% belongs to the top ten. Study-wide results and limits: Lookups in VDJdb leaned toward anti-spike CD8 responses and missed private and CD4 specificities.

This clonotype was seen at least ten times. Its antigen remains unknown. The material sequenced was whole blood. V usage is TRBV11-1 and J usage is TRBJ2-1; D remains ambiguous. This receptor was identified in an adult who was a healthcare worker with PCR-confirmed SARS-CoV-2 infection or an uninfected control (not recorded which). CDR3 amino acids: CASSHVTAKYNEQFF. For the CDR3, the DNA is TGTGCCAGCAGCCATGTGACGGCGAAGTACAATGAGCAGTTCTTC.